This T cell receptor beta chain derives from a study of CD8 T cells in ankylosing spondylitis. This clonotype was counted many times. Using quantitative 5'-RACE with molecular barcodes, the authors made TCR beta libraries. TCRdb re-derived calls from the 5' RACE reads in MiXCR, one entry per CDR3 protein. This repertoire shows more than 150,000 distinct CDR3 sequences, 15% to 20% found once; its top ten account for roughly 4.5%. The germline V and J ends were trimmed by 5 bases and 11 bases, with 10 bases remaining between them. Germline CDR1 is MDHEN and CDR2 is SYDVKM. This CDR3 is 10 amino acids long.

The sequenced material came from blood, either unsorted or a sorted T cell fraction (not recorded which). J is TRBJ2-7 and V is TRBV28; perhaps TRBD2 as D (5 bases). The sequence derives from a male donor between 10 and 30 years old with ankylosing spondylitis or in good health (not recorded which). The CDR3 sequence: CASSAEREYF. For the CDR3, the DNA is TGTGCCAGCAGTGCGGAGAGGGAGTACTTC.